The clone carrying this T cell receptor beta chain was detected once. Germline V gene data show CDR1 as SNHLY and CDR2 as FYNNEI. The CDR3 spans 17 residues. With 5 bases clipped from V and 0 bases from J, the junction kept 9 bases outside the gene matches. The sample comes from a study of shared clonotypes between healthy human individuals. Background on the study: Donors, aged 18 to 49, were a couple of women and a few men. CD4 naive and CD4 memory each took three plates per donor, while CD8 naive took two and CD8 memory one.

The DNA input per sorted-subset replicate PCR was roughly 0.2 ug, corresponding to around 30,000 T cell genomes. Original processing methods: ImmunoSEQ output held junction-only sequences without quality scores, so filtering differed. Some clones are missing from TCRdb's copy, which holds only in-frame ones; the method was immunoSEQ multiplex PCR. For V, J and clone size, that table is used; D and trimming come from the DNA. The sample has 950,000 to 1,200,000 clones; roughly 80% are singletons. The chain carries TRBV2 and TRBJ2-1, with 8 bases matching TRBD2. Specimen: memory CD4+ T cells from PBMCs. Sample subset: CD45RA-negative fraction. This TCR derives from a man aged 18 to 35 in good health. Some clones in this sample may be carry-over from other donors' samples. CDR3 in DNA: TGTGCCAGCAGTATGGGGGGACTAGGGGCCTCCTACAATGAGCAGTTCTTC. This gives the protein CASSMGGLGASYNEQFF.